This T cell receptor beta chain was observed in a study of cytomegalovirus exposure and HLA in healthy donors. Study outcomes and limitations: Of the V segments, some could not be distinguished, including TRBV6-2 and TRBV6-3, and were excluded. Testing in vitro showed a few CMV-associated chains specific for CMV antigens.

This clone was counted once. Its specificity is not known. CDR1 is ENHRY and CDR2 is SYGVKD in the germline V gene. V lost 6 bases to trimming and J lost 6 bases; unmatched junction nucleotides: 16. The CDR3 totals 16 residues. Unrecorded immune exposure was likely among donors, who were nominally healthy when sampled. The PCR used 60 Vbeta and 13 Jbeta primers. In the authors' workflow: Roughly 12 million of tens of millions of unique TCR beta chains were shared, per a later count. Assay used: immunoSEQ multiplex PCR; TCRdb lists only in-frame clones, some missing. That table gives V, J and clone size, and the DNA gave D and trimming. The data contain tens of thousands of clones, 77% of them singletons.

This clonotype originated in a man aged 25-45 years in good health and CMV-seronegative. The sequencing input was PBMCs. The chain carries TRBV10-3 and TRBJ2-7, with 8 bases identical to TRBD1. The CDR3 DNA sequence: TGTGCCATCAGCCCTGGGACTGGACAGGGATATCGCGAGCAGTACTTC. Protein sequence: CAISPGTGQGYREQYF.